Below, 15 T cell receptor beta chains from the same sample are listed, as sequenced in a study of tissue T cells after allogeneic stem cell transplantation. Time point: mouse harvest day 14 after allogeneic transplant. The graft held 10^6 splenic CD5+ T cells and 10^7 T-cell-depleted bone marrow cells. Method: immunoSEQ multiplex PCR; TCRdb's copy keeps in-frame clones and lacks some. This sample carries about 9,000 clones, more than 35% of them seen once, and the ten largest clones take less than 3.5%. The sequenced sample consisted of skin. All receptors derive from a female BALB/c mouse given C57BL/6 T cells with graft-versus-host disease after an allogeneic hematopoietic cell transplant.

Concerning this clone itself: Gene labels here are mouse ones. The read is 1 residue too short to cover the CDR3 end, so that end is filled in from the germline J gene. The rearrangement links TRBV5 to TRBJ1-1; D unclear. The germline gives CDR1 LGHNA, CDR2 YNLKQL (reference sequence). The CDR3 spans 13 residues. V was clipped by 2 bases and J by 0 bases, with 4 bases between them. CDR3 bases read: TGTGCCAGCAGCCAAACAACAAACACAGAAGTCTTC. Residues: CASSQTTNTEVF. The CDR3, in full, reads CASSQTTNTEVFF.

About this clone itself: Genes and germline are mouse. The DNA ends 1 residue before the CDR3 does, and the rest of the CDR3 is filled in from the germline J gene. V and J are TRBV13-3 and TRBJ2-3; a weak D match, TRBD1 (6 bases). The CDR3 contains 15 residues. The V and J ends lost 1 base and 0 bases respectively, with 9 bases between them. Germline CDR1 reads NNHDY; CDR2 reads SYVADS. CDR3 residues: CASSDRDNSAETLYF. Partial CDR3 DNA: TGTGCCAGCAGTGATCGGGACAATAGTGCAGAAACGCTGTAT.

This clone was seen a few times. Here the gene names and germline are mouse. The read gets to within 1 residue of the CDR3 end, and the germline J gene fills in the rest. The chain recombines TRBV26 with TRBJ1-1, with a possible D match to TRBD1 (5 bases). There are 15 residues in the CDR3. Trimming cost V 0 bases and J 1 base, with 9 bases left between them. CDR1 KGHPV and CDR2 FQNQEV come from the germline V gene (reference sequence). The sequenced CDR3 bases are TGTGCCAGCAGTCTGTCGCCGGGGCGAAACACAGAAGTCTTC. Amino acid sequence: CASSLSPGRNTEVF. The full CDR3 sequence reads CASSLSPGRNTEVFF.

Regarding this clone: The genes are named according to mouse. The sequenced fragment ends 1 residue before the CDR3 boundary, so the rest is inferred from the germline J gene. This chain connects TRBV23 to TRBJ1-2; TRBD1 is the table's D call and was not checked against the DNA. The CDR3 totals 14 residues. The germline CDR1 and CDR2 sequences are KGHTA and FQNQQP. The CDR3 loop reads CSSSPGQGNSDYTF. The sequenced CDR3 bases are TGCTCCAGCAGTCCGGGACAGGGTAACTCCGACTACACC.

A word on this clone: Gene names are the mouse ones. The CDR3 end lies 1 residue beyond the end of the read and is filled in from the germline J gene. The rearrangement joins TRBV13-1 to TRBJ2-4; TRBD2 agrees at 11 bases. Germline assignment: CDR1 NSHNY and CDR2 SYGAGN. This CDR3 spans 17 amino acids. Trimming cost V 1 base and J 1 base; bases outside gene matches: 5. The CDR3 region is CASSDRTGGTRQNTLYF. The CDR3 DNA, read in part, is TGTGCCAGCAGTGATCGGACTGGGGGGACCCGTCAAAACACCTTGTAC.

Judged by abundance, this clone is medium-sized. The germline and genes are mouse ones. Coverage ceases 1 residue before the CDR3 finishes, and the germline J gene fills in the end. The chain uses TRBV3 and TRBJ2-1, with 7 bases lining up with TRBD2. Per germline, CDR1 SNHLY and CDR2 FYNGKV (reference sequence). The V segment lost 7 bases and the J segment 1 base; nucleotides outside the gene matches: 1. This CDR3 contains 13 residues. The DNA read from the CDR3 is TGTGCCAGCATCTGGGGGAACTATGCTGAGCAGTTC. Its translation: CASIWGNYAEQF. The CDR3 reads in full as CASIWGNYAEQFF.

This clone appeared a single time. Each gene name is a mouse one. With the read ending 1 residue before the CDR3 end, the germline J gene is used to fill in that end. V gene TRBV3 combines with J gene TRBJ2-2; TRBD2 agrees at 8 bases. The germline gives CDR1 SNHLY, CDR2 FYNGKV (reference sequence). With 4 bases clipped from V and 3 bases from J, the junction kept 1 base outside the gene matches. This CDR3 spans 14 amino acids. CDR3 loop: CASSSGLDTGQLYF. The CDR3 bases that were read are TGTGCCAGCAGCTCGGGACTGGACACCGGGCAGCTCTAC.

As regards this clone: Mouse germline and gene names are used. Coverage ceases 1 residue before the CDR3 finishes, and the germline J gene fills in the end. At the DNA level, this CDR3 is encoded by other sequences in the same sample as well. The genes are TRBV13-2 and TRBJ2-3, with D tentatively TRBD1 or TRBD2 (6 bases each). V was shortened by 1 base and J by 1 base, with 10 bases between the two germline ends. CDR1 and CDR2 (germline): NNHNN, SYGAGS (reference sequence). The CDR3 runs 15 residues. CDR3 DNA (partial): TGTGCCAGCGGTGATCGGGGGCGCGGTGCAGAAACGCTGTAT. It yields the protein CASGDRGRGAETLY. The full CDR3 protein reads CASGDRGRGAETLYF.

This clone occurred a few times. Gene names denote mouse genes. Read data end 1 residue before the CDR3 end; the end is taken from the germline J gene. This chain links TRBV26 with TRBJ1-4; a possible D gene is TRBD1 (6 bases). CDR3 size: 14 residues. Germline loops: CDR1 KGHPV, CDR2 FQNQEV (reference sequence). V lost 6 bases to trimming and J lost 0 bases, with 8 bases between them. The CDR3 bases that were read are TGTGCCAGCAGGCCAGGGGTTTCCAACGAAAGATTATTT. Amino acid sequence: CASRPGVSNERLF. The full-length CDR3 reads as CASRPGVSNERLFF.

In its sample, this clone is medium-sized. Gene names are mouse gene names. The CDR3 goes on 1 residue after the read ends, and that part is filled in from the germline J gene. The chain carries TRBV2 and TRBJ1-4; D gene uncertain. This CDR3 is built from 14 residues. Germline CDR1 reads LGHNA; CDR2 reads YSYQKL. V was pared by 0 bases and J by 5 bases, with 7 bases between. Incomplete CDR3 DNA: TGTGCCAGCAGCCAAGAAAGGTATAACGAAAGATTATTT. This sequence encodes CASSQERYNERLF. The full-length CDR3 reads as CASSQERYNERLFF.

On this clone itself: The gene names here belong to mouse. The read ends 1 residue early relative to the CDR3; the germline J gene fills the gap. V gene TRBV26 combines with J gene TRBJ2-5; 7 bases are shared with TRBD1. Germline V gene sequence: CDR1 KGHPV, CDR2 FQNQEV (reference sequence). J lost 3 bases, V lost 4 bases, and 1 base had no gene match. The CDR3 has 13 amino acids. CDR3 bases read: TGTGCCAGCAGTCGACAGGGACAAGACACCCAGTAC. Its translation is CASSRQGQDTQY. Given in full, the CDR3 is CASSRQGQDTQYF.

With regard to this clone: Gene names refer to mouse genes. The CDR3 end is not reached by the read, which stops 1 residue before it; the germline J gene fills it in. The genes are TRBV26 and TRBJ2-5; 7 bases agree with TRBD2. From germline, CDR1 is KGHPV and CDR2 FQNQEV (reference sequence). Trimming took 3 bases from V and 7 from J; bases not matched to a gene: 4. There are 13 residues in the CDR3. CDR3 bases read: TGTGCCAGCAGTCTACTGGGGAAAAACACCCAGTAC. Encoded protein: CASSLLGKNTQY. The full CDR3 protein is CASSLLGKNTQYF.

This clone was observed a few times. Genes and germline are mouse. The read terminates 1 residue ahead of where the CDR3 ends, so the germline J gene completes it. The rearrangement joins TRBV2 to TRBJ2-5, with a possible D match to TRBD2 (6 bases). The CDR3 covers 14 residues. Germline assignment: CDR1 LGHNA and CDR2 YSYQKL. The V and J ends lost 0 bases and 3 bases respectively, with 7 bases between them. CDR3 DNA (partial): TGTGCCAGCAGCCAAGATGGGGGACAAGACACCCAGTAC. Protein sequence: CASSQDGGQDTQY. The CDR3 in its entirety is CASSQDGGQDTQYF.

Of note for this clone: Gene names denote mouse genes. The DNA read from the CDR3 is TGTGCCAGCAGTCCTCCGGGACAGAACACAGAAGTCTTC. It codes for CASSPPGQNTEVF. The entire CDR3 protein reads CASSPPGQNTEVFF. This chain joins TRBV26 and TRBJ1-1; possibly TRBD1 for D (5 bases). Read coverage stops 1 residue before the CDR3 terminus; the germline J gene supplies the remainder. The V gene's germline CDR1 is KGHPV and CDR2 FQNQEV (reference sequence). The germline V and J ends were trimmed by 4 bases and 0 bases, with 9 bases remaining between them. The CDR3 consists of 14 residues.

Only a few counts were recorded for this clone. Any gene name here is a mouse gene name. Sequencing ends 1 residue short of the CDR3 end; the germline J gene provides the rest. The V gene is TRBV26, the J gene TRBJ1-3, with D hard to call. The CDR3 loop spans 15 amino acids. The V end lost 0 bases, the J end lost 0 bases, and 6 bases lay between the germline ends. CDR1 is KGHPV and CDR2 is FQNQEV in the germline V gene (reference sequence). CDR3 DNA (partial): TGTGCCAGCAGTCTGTCACAGAATTCTGGAAATACGCTCTAT. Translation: CASSLSQNSGNTLY. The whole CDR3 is CASSLSQNSGNTLYF.